Following are 29 T cell receptor beta chains from one sample sequenced in a study of shared clonotypes between healthy human individuals. Positively selected for CCR7, the CD45RO-negative cells used as naive CD8 cells excluded terminally differentiated effector memory CD45RA+ cells. Produced via immunoSEQ multiplex PCR; TCRdb's table is partial and in-frame only. The sample shows about 2.1 million clones, 90% to 95% of them seen only once. Sequences were obtained from naive CD8+ T cells from PBMCs. These TCRs come from a man between 18 and 29 years old in good health. Some clones in this sample may be carry-over from other donors' samples.

The chain joins TRBV19 to TRBJ1-4, with 7 bases matching TRBD1. V shed 3 bases and J 4 bases; nucleotides not matched to a gene: 5. The CDR3 totals 15 residues. Per germline, CDR1 LNHDA and CDR2 SQIVND (reference sequence). The CDR3: CASSMRGQDNEKLFF. The CDR3 region has the DNA TGTGCCAGTAGTATGAGGGGGCAGGATAATGAAAAACTGTTTTTT.

The chain recombines TRBV30 with TRBJ2-1; D is ambiguous. The germline V and J ends were trimmed by 5 bases and 1 base, with 15 bases remaining between them. The CDR3 has 15 residues. In germline, CDR1 is GTSNPN, CDR2 SVGIG (reference sequence). Here the CDR3 reads CAWLLLDESYNEQFF. The DNA of the CDR3 is TGTGCCTGGTTGCTCCTGGACGAATCCTACAATGAGCAGTTCTTC.

This chain links TRBV27 with TRBJ1-1, with a weak D call TRBD1 (5 bases). Trimming left V 0 bases short and J 8 bases short, with 13 bases between. CDR1 and CDR2 from the germline V gene are MNHEY and SMNVEV (reference sequence). CDR3 length: 14 residues. CDR3 in DNA: TGTGCCAGCAGTTTATCTGCAAGGGGAAACGAAGCTTTCTTT. It yields the protein CASSLSARGNEAFF.

The V call is TRBV28, the J call TRBJ2-7; tentatively, D is TRBD1 or TRBD2 (7 bases each). CDR1 is MDHEN, CDR2 SYDVKM, per germline. This CDR3 region has 15 residues. V dropped 7 bases and J dropped 4 bases, with 20 bases sitting between them. The CDR3 nucleotides read TGTGCCAGCACCCCCAGCAGGGGGGGGTTTTACGAGCAGTACTTC. Protein: CASTPSRGGFYEQYF. The whole variable domain, remainder taken from reference TRBV28 and TRBJ2-7, is DVKVTQSSRYLVKRTGEKVFLECVQDMDHENMFWYRQDPGLGLRLIYFSYDVKMKEKGDIPEGYSVSREKKERFSLILESASTNQTSMYLCASTPSRGGFYEQYFGPGTRLTVT.

The chain employs TRBV28 and TRBJ2-1; tentatively, D is TRBD1 or TRBD2 (5 bases each). V lost 3 bases to trimming and J lost 6 bases, with 9 bases between them. CDR3 length equals 13 residues. Germline CDR1 and CDR2: MDHEN and SYDVKM. The CDR3 sequence is CASSFGDGNEQFF. The CDR3 DNA reads as TGTGCCAGCAGTTTTGGGGACGGCAATGAGCAGTTCTTC.

This clone has a single count. This sequence joins TRBV28 and TRBJ2-3; D unresolved. Germline V CDR1 and CDR2: MDHEN, SYDVKM. This CDR3 is built from 14 residues. V was trimmed by 5 bases and J by 3 bases, leaving 12 bases between them. This CDR3 is CASSLTPETDTQYF. The CDR3 region has the DNA TGTGCCAGCAGTCTAACCCCGGAGACAGATACGCAGTATTTT.

This sequence joins TRBV7-6 and TRBJ2-3; 10 nucleotides match TRBD2. V trimming: 0 bases; J trimming: 8 bases; junction bases outside the gene matches: 14. Looked up from germline, CDR1 is SGHVS and CDR2 is FNYEAQ. The CDR3 consists of 18 residues. The CDR3 bases are TGTGCCAGCAGCTTAGCGAGGACCGGGACTAGCGTAGCGGGTACGCAGTATTTT. Protein: CASSLARTGTSVAGTQYF.

Details on this clone: Other nucleotide sequences from this sample produce the same CDR3. V and J are TRBV4-1 and TRBJ1-3; TRBD1 agrees at 7 bases. There are 15 residues in the CDR3. Germline V gives CDR1 MGHRA, CDR2 YSYEKL. V was clipped by 4 bases and J by 1 base; unmatched bases: 4. The CDR3 region has the DNA TGCGCCAGCAGCCCGACGACAGGGTCTGGAAACACCATATATTTT. As protein: CASSPTTGSGNTIYF.

This rearrangement joins TRBV28 to TRBJ1-2; 9 nucleotides match TRBD1. Germline V gene lookup returns CDR1 MDHEN and CDR2 SYDVKM. The junction had 7 bases not matched to a gene; V was cut back by 3 bases and J by 5 bases. The CDR3 is 15 residues long. In DNA form, the CDR3 reads TGTGCCAGCAGTTTTACAACGGACAGGGGATATGGCTACACCTTC. Protein: CASSFTTDRGYGYTF.

This rearrangement joins TRBV4-1 to TRBJ2-5, with 8 bases aligning to TRBD2. This CDR3 spans 16 amino acids. Germline V gene data show CDR1 as MGHRA and CDR2 as YSYEKL. V lost 0 bases to trimming and J lost 1 base; unmatched junction nucleotides: 4. The CDR3 sequence is CASSQDPGGLQETQYF. CDR3 in DNA: TGCGCCAGCAGCCAAGATCCGGGGGGGCTCCAAGAGACCCAGTACTTC.

As concerns this clone: Other DNA sequences within the sample encode an identical CDR3. The V call is TRBV27, the J call TRBJ2-3; the D is unclear. The ends were cut back, 5 bases at V and 6 bases at J, with 9 bases in the middle. This CDR3 is built from 12 residues. CDR1 is MNHEY and CDR2 is SMNVEV in the germline V gene (reference sequence). The DNA for the CDR3 is TGTGCCAGCAGTCCCTTAGGGGATACGCAGTATTTT. It yields the protein CASSPLGDTQYF.

V gene TRBV19 combines with J gene TRBJ2-1; no clear D gene. The germline V gene encodes CDR1 LNHDA and CDR2 SQIVND (reference sequence). V gave up 3 bases and J gave up 2 bases, with 5 bases separating them. The CDR3 is 13 amino acids. CDR3 coding DNA: TGTGCCAGTAGTATCCTCGCCTACAATGAGCAGTTCTTC. This gives the protein CASSILAYNEQFF.

The chain couples TRBV4-1 to TRBJ2-7, with a possible D match to TRBD2 (6 bases). V lost 2 bases and J lost 5, with 13 bases in between. The CDR3 consists of 14 residues. CDR1 and CDR2 from the germline V gene are MGHRA and YSYEKL. The CDR3 DNA follows: TGCGCCAGCAGCCAAACCTGGGAGGAAAACGAGCAGTACTTC. Protein product: CASSQTWEENEQYF.

This clone was seen just once. The V and J genes are TRBV2 and TRBJ2-7; D possibly corresponds to TRBD2 (5 bases). CDR1 is SNHLY and CDR2 is FYNNEI in the germline V gene. The V end lost 8 bases, the J end lost 6 bases, and 11 bases lay between the germline ends. The CDR3 runs to 11 residues. DNA for the CDR3: TGTGCCAGCGCCCCGGCGGGCGAGCAGTACTTC. Translation: CASAPAGEQYF.

The chain is built from TRBV28 and TRBJ2-1, with TRBD1 identical over 9 bases. V lost 5 bases, J lost 5 bases, and 7 bases stayed unmatched. Per the germline V gene, CDR1 is MDHEN and CDR2 is SYDVKM. This CDR3 comprises 15 residues. The CDR3: CASSPGTGQNNEQFF. The CDR3 bases are TGTGCCAGCAGTCCCGGGACAGGGCAAAACAATGAGCAGTTCTTC.

The chain uses TRBV19 and TRBJ2-5; perhaps TRBD2 as D (7 bases). CDR1 LNHDA and CDR2 SQIVND come from the germline V gene (reference sequence). Trimming removed 9 bases from V and 13 bases from J, with 21 bases in between. The CDR3 is 12 residues long. DNA of the CDR3: TGTGCCAGCTGGGGGCCCGCACGGGGGGCGTACTTC. Translated, it gives CASWGPARGAYF.

The chain uses TRBV2 and TRBJ2-1; 7 bases are a match to TRBD2. V lost 6 bases, J lost 7 bases, and 21 bases stayed unmatched. The CDR3 length is 18 residues. Germline CDR1 SNHLY, CDR2 FYNNEI. CDR3 DNA sequence: TGTGCCAGCAGCGAGTGGGGAGGTGCGGGAGAGGCAATTAATGAGCAGTTCTTC. Its protein product is CASSEWGGAGEAINEQFF.

The chain recombines TRBV27 with TRBJ2-7; D unresolved. The CDR3 length is 14 residues. With 3 bases removed from V and 5 bases from J, the gap between germline ends came to 14 bases. Germline values: CDR1 MNHEY, CDR2 SMNVEV (reference sequence). The CDR3 DNA follows: TGTGCCAGCAGTTTCGATCGCCGCCGAGACGAGCAGTACTTC. This gives the protein CASSFDRRRDEQYF.

The chain couples TRBV4-1 to TRBJ2-5; 9 bases match TRBD1. This CDR3 contains 18 residues. Germline V gene lookup returns CDR1 MGHRA and CDR2 YSYEKL. V was pared by 0 bases and J by 0 bases, with 8 bases of the junction left unmatched. The CDR3 loop is CASSQDLVGQGYQETQYF. DNA for the CDR3: TGCGCCAGCAGCCAAGATTTGGTGGGACAGGGCTACCAAGAGACCCAGTACTTC.

This chain uses TRBV6-5 with TRBJ2-7; TRBD2 agrees at 7 bases. This CDR3 has 11 amino acids. Germline values: CDR1 MNHEY, CDR2 SVGAGI. V shed 11 bases and J 6 bases; nucleotides not matched to a gene: 7. The CDR3 region has the DNA TGTGCCGCGCGGGGGAACGGCGAGCAGTACTTC. This translates into CAARGNGEQYF.

The gene calls are TRBV27 and TRBJ2-7; D is possibly TRBD2 (6 bases). V gave up 7 bases and J gave up 3 bases, with 19 bases separating them. CDR3 length: 15 amino acids. CDR1 is MNHEY, CDR2 SMNVEV, per germline (reference sequence). CDR3 bases: TGTGCCAGCACCCCGGGGGACGGAACCAACTACGAGCAGTACTTC. Protein: CASTPGDGTNYEQYF.

This chain joins TRBV27 and TRBJ1-2, with TRBD1 as a possible D gene (5 bases). The V end lost 6 bases, the J end lost 3 bases, and 14 bases lay between the germline ends. The CDR3 sequence is 14 residues long. Per germline, CDR1 MNHEY and CDR2 SMNVEV (reference sequence). The CDR3 region has the DNA TGTGCCAGCAGCCTATCGGGGGGAGACTATGGCTACACCTTC. This gives the protein CASSLSGGDYGYTF.

V and J are TRBV2 and TRBJ2-3; TRBD2 matches 7 bases. The CDR3 is made up of 16 amino acids. Germline-derived CDR1 and CDR2 are SNHLY and FYNNEI. J gave up 2 bases and V 3 bases, and 8 bases lay outside the gene matches. The DNA of the CDR3 is TGTGCCAGCAGTGACGGGCTAGCGGTAACCACAGATACGCAGTATTTT. Translating gives CASSDGLAVTTDTQYF.

About this clone itself: The same CDR3 arises from other DNA sequences in this sample as well. The rearrangement uses TRBV5-6 and TRBJ2-7; 9 nucleotides match TRBD1. Germline CDR1 is SGHDT and CDR2 is YYEEEE. V shed 2 bases and J 2 bases; nucleotides not matched to a gene: 2. This CDR3 comprises 14 residues. The CDR3 DNA sequence: TGTGCCAGCAGCTTTGGACAGGGGACCTACGAGCAGTACTTC. Amino acids: CASSFGQGTYEQYF. The variable domain in full, with the rest retrieved from reference TRBV5-6 and TRBJ2-7, is DAGVTQSPTHLIKTRGQQVTLRCSPKSGHDTVSWYQQALGQGPQFIFQYYEEEERQRGNFPDRFSGHQFPNYSSELNVNALLLGDSALYLCASSFGQGTYEQYFGPGTRLTVT.

A note on this clone: The sample contains more than one DNA sequence encoding this CDR3. The genes are TRBV5-1 and TRBJ2-7; either TRBD1 or TRBD2 may fit D (5 bases each). Germline CDR1 reads SGHRS; CDR2 reads YFSETQ. The CDR3 runs to 13 residues. Trimming removed 4 bases from V and 2 bases from J, with 10 bases in between. In DNA form, the CDR3 reads TGCGCCAGCAGCCTGGGGGATGCCTACGAGCAGTACTTC. This translates into CASSLGDAYEQYF.

The V gene is TRBV5-5, the J gene TRBJ1-1; no reliable D call. The CDR3 sequence is 14 residues long. V lost 2 bases and J 4 bases, leaving 12 bases between the germline ends. The germline V gene encodes CDR1 SGHKS and CDR2 YYEKEE (reference sequence). The CDR3 region has the DNA TGTGCCAGCAGCTTCAGATCTGGAGGCACTGAAGCTTTCTTT. Its translation is CASSFRSGGTEAFF.

J is TRBJ2-6 and V is TRBV7-9, with TRBD1 matching over 8 bases. V was pared by 6 bases and J by 4 bases, with 8 bases of the junction left unmatched. Germline V gene sequence: CDR1 SEHNR, CDR2 FQNEAQ (reference sequence). The CDR3 extends over 16 amino acids. As DNA, the CDR3 is TGTGCCAGCAGGGAACCTCAGGGGGCCGGGGCCAACGTCCTGACTTTC. It yields the protein CASREPQGAGANVLTF.

V is TRBV7-9 and J is TRBJ1-5, with TRBD1 identical over 7 bases. The CDR3 consists of 13 residues. Losses at the gene ends were 5 bases for V and 7 bases for J; bases not matched to a gene: 5. Germline V CDR1 and CDR2: SEHNR, FQNEAQ (reference sequence). The CDR3 nucleotides are TGTGCCAGCAGCCCAGGGGGAGTGCAGCCCCAGCATTTT. This gives the protein CASSPGGVQPQHF.

The chain combines TRBV11-2 with TRBJ1-1, with 8 positions matching TRBD1. Germline values: CDR1 SGHAT, CDR2 FQNNGV. With 3 bases clipped from V and 5 bases from J, the junction kept 11 bases outside the gene matches. This CDR3 spans 16 amino acids. This CDR3 reads CASSFGIQGEWTEAFF. In nucleotides, the CDR3 is TGTGCCAGCAGCTTCGGAATACAGGGGGAATGGACTGAAGCTTTCTTT. Complete variable domain (other parts from reference TRBV11-2 and TRBJ1-1): EAGVAQSPRYKIIEKRQSVAFWCNPISGHATLYWYQQILGQGPKLLIQFQNNGVVDDSQLPKDRFSAERLKGVDSTLKIQPAKLEDSAVYLCASSFGIQGEWTEAFFGQGTRLTVV.